The 5 T cell receptor beta chains in this list originate from one sample, sequenced in a study of T cells in Graves' hyperthyroidism and ophthalmopathy. Authors of the study amplified TCR beta CDR3 regions from RNA transcripts. A first-round RT-PCR of the TCR CDR3 used the HTBI primer set. TCRdb independently ran MiXCR on the multiplex PCR reads; one entry per CDR3 protein. Among around 530,000 distinct CDR3 sequences, over 15% were seen once, and the ten largest hold 17%. Sample: blood. These TCRs come from a woman in her late teens or twenties with Graves' ophthalmopathy.

This clonotype has just a few counts. CDR3 DNA sequence: TGTGCCTGGACTTCCCAGACTAGCAATCAGCCCCAGCATTTT. Translating it yields CAWTSQTSNQPQHF. The chain has TRBV30 and TRBJ1-5; D unresolved. Germline CDR1 and CDR2: GTSNPN and SVGIG (reference sequence). Trimming left V 4 bases short and J 0 bases short, with 10 bases between. The CDR3 extends over 14 amino acids.

The chain combines TRBV10-3 with TRBJ1-2; D is perhaps TRBD1 (6 bases). The CDR3 is made up of 13 amino acids. The germline CDR1 and CDR2 sequences are ENHRY and SYGVKD. V lost 2 bases to trimming and J lost 5 bases, with 9 bases between them. CDR3 DNA: TGTGCCATCAGTGAGGCAGGGGAGTATGGCTACACCTTC. Translating gives CAISEAGEYGYTF.

This clonotype was counted between two and nine times. The V and J genes are TRBV24-1 and TRBJ2-3; 15 bases align to TRBD2. Germline V gives CDR1 KGHDR, CDR2 SFDVKD. V shed 3 bases and J 6 bases; nucleotides not matched to a gene: 3. The CDR3 is made up of 16 amino acids. The chain's CDR3 is CATSDPGTSGRDTQYF. The CDR3 DNA sequence: TGTGCCACCAGTGATCCGGGGACTAGCGGGAGGGATACGCAGTATTTT.

This clonotype has at least ten counts. This rearrangement joins TRBV10-3 to TRBJ2-5, with 10 bases aligning to TRBD2. With V trimmed by 6 bases and J by 2 bases, 0 bases remained unmatched. CDR1 and CDR2 (germline): ENHRY, SYGVKD. This CDR3 is 13 amino acids long. The CDR3 reads CAIRTSGQETQYF. DNA for the CDR3: TGTGCCATCAGGACTAGCGGGCAAGAGACCCAGTACTTC.

This clonotype has ten or more counts. The genes are TRBV6-1 and TRBJ1-1, with D unclear. V dropped 5 bases and J dropped 5 bases, with 12 bases sitting between them. Germline CDR1 and CDR2: MNHNS and SASEGT. The CDR3 covers 13 residues. The CDR3 sequence: CASSWERVTEAFF. The DNA for the CDR3 is TGTGCCAGCAGTTGGGAAAGGGTTACTGAAGCTTTCTTT.